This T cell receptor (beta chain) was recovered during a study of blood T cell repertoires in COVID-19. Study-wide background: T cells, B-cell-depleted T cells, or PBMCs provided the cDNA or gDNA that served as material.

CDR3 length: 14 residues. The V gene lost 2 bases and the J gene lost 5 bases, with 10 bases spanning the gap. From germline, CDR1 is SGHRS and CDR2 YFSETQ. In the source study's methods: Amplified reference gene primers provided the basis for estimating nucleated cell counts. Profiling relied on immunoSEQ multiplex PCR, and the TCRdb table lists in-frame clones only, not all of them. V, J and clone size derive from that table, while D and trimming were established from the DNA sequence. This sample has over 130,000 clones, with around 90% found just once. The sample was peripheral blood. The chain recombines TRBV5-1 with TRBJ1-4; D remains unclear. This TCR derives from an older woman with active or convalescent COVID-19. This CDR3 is CASSFNEGNEKLFF. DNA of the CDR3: TGCGCCAGCAGCTTCAACGAGGGAAATGAAAAACTGTTTTTT.